This TCR beta chain is drawn from a study of blood T cell repertoires in COVID-19. Study information: The origin of the acute and convalescent COVID-19 samples was the United States, Italy and Spain.

The data were produced by immunoSEQ multiplex PCR, yet TCRdb's version contains in-frame clones alone and is incomplete. The repertoire holds some 120,000 clones, with 82% as singletons. The origin of this receptor is a man aged 65 to 85 with active or convalescent COVID-19. Sequenced sample: peripheral blood.

Here the CDR3 DNA reads TGTGCCAGCAGTCGCACACTAGCGGGGATTATCAATGAGCAGTTCTTC. It encodes CASSRTLAGIINEQFF. V gene TRBV11-2 combines with J gene TRBJ2-1; 10 bases are shared with TRBD2. CDR3 length equals 16 residues. V shed 6 bases, J shed 6 bases, and the junction held 11 bases outside the gene matches. Germline CDR1 reads SGHAT; CDR2 reads FQNNGV.